The 2 T cell receptor beta chains listed next were all sequenced from one sample in a study of CD8 T cells in ankylosing spondylitis. TCRdb reanalysed the 5' RACE reads using MiXCR and keeps one entry per CDR3 protein. Here the sample spans 240,000 or so distinct CDR3 sequences, around 10% being singletons. The sequencing input was blood, either unsorted or a sorted T cell fraction (not recorded which). The source is a male donor with ankylosing spondylitis or in good health (not recorded which).

This clonotype has a count of ten or more. The rearrangement links TRBV20-1 to TRBJ2-1; 9 nucleotides align to TRBD2. The germline V gene has CDR1 DFQATT and CDR2 SNEGSKA (reference sequence). With V trimmed by 3 bases and J by 8 bases, 8 bases remained unmatched. The CDR3 runs 14 residues. The CDR3 DNA sequence: TGCAGTGCTAGTGGCGGGAGGGCCAGCGATGAGCAGTTCTTC. Its translation is CSASGGRASDEQFF.

This clonotype was seen ten or more times. For the CDR3, the DNA is TGTGCCAGCATCGGGACTAGCGGGGGGTATACGCAGTATTTT. Protein product: CASIGTSGGYTQYF. The chain recombines TRBV12-3 or TRBV12-4 with TRBJ2-3; 15 bases agree with TRBD2. J gave up 7 bases and V 7 bases, and 3 bases lay outside the gene matches. This CDR3 comprises 14 residues.